This T cell receptor (beta chain) was observed in a study of blood T cell repertoires in COVID-19. Study-wide context: Researchers got acute and convalescent COVID-19 samples from the United States, Italy and Spain. T cells, B-cell-depleted T cells, or PBMCs supplied cDNA or gDNA.

After removal of 3 bases from V and 3 bases from J, the junction contained 6 bases not matched to a gene. The CDR3 is 15 amino acids. Germline V gene data show CDR1 as LNHDA and CDR2 as SQIVND (reference sequence). Methods used by the authors: Counts of nucleated cells, estimated from reference gene primer amplification, were obtained. Only in-frame clones appear in the TCRdb table, and some are missing; sequencing was by immunoSEQ multiplex PCR. Clone size and the V and J calls come from that table; the DNA yielded D and trimming. This table holds about 97,000 clones, around 85% found once. V gene TRBV19 combines with J gene TRBJ2-5; TRBD1 agrees at 8 bases. The TCR was taken from a woman aged 65 to 85 with active or convalescent COVID-19. The material sequenced was peripheral blood. DNA of the CDR3: TGTGCCAGTAGTATGGGAGACAGGGGAGAAGAGACCCAGTACTTC. This codes for CASSMGDRGEETQYF.